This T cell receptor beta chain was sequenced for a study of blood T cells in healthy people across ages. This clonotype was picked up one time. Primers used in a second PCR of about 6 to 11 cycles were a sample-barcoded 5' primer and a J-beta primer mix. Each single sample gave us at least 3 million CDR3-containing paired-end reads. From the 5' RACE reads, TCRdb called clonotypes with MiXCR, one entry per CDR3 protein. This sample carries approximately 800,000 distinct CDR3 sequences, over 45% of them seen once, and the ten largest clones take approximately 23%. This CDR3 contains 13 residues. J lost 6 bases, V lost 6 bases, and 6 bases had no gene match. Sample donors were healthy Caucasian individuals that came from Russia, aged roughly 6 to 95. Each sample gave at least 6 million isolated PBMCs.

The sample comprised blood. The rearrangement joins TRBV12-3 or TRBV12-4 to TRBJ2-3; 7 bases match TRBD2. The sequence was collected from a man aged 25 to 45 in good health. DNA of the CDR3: TGTGCCAGCAGCAGGGTGGGGGGGGATACGCAGTATTTT. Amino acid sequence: CASSRVGGDTQYF.